A single sample is the source of the 16 T cell receptor beta chains below, sequenced in a study of blood T cell repertoires in COVID-19. Data came from immunoSEQ multiplex PCR; TCRdb stores just in-frame clones and leaves some out. The sample lists 190,000 or so clones; roughly 83% were seen once. Sequenced sample: PBMCs or T cells enriched from blood (not recorded which). Receptors were obtained from a woman in her twenties or thirties who had recovered from COVID-19.

This clone was counted once. CDR3 region: CAIKEPSGPLNEQYF. As DNA, the CDR3 is TGTGCCATCAAGGAACCTAGCGGCCCCCTCAACGAGCAGTACTTC. The V call is TRBV10-3, the J call TRBJ2-7; 7 positions match TRBD2. Germline values: CDR1 ENHRY, CDR2 SYGVKD. V gave up 7 bases and J gave up 5 bases; unmatched junction bases: 14. The CDR3 totals 15 residues.

This chain links TRBV29-1 with TRBJ2-1; 10 bases agree with TRBD2. The CDR3 consists of 16 residues. CDR1 SQVTM and CDR2 ANQGSEA come from the germline V gene. The J segment lost 8 bases and the V segment lost 2 bases, leaving 12 bases of the junction unmatched. Here the CDR3 DNA reads TGCAGCGTTGAATCAGGGGCTAGCGGGAGTTCTGATGAGCAGTTCTTC. Protein sequence: CSVESGASGSSDEQFF.

This chain connects TRBV2 to TRBJ2-3; 13 positions match TRBD2. CDR1 is SNHLY and CDR2 is FYNNEI in the germline V gene. CDR3 length: 14 residues. The V and J ends lost 6 bases and 5 bases, in that order; junction bases with no gene match: 2. This CDR3 is CASRRTSGRDTQYF. CDR3 bases: TGTGCCAGCAGACGGACTAGCGGGAGAGATACGCAGTATTTT. The full variable domain, completed using reference TRBV2 and TRBJ2-3, is EPEVTQTPSHQVTQMGQEVILRCVPISNHLYFYWYRQILGQKVEFLVSFYNNEISEKSEIFDDQFSVERPDGSNFTLKIRSTKLEDSAMYFCASRRTSGRDTQYFGPGTRLTVL.

The rearrangement uses TRBV7-2 and TRBJ1-2, with TRBD1 identical over 8 bases. J gave up 8 bases and V 5 bases, and 4 bases lay outside the gene matches. The length of the CDR3 is 12 residues. Germline V CDR1 and CDR2: SGHTA, FQGNSA. For the CDR3, the DNA is TGTGCCAGCAGCCCCGGGACAGGAGGCTACACCTTC. Its protein product is CASSPGTGGYTF.

The table lists this clone with a few counts. The gene calls are TRBV20-1 and TRBJ2-7; D uncertain. V lost 6 bases, J lost 6 bases, and 12 bases lay in between. This CDR3 is 11 amino acids long. CDR1 is DFQATT and CDR2 is SNEGSKA in the germline V gene (reference sequence). The CDR3 reads CSAAVRGEQYF. CDR3 DNA: TGCAGTGCCGCGGTGCGTGGCGAGCAGTACTTC.

In DNA, the CDR3 is TGTGCCAGCAGCTTCTCAGGACAGGGGAGGTCCTACGAGCAGTACTTC. This sequence encodes CASSFSGQGRSYEQYF. The chain couples TRBV5-4 to TRBJ2-7, with 9 bases aligning to TRBD1. This CDR3 contains 16 residues. With V trimmed by 2 bases and J by 1 base, 7 bases remained unmatched. Germline lookup yields CDR1 SGHNT and CDR2 YYREEE (reference sequence).

This clone was recorded once. The chain employs TRBV5-6 and TRBJ1-2; 8 bases map to TRBD1. The V gene's germline CDR1 is SGHDT and CDR2 YYEEEE. Trimming removed 1 base from V and 0 bases from J; junction bases left unmatched: 8. CDR3 length equals 17 residues. CDR3 region: CASSLLFTGGANYGYTF. The DNA for the CDR3 is TGTGCCAGCAGCTTGTTATTTACAGGGGGTGCTAACTATGGCTACACCTTC.

The chain has TRBV7-8 and TRBJ2-2, with 7 bases identical to TRBD2. J gave up 3 bases and V 5 bases, and 18 bases lay outside the gene matches. This CDR3 has 19 amino acids. CDR1 and CDR2 (germline): SGHVS, FQNEAQ. The CDR3 reads CASSELGNRDREDTGELFF. CDR3 coding DNA: TGTGCCAGCAGCGAGTTAGGGAACCGAGACCGGGAGGACACCGGGGAGCTGTTTTTT.

The chain's CDR3 is CASSLRRSGSSNEQFF. The CDR3 DNA follows: TGTGCCAGCAGCTTACGGCGCAGCGGGAGTTCGAATGAGCAGTTCTTC. The chain carries TRBV7-3 and TRBJ2-1, with 8 bases that match TRBD2. The CDR3 is 16 residues long. Losses at the gene ends were 2 bases for V and 7 bases for J; bases not matched to a gene: 10. The V gene's germline CDR1 is SGHTA and CDR2 FQGTGA.

This clone came up a few times. The rearrangement uses TRBV10-1 and TRBJ1-5; no clear D. The CDR3 runs to 13 residues. Trimming stripped 2 bases from V and 4 bases from J, with 6 bases between. The germline gives CDR1 WNHNN, CDR2 SYGVQD (reference sequence). The CDR3: CASSEVGNQPQHF. For the CDR3, the DNA is TGCGCCAGCAGTGAGGTCGGGAATCAGCCCCAGCATTTT.

This clone was seen once. The chain couples TRBV3-1 (or the pseudogene TRBV3-2) to TRBJ2-1, with TRBD2 identical over 7 bases. After removal of 1 base from V and 11 bases from J, the junction contained 20 bases not matched to a gene. The CDR3 is made up of 18 amino acids. Germline CDR1 is LGHDT and CDR2 is YNNKEL (reference sequence). The CDR3 here is CASSQGASGRSTLGKQFF. CDR3 DNA sequence: TGTGCCAGCAGCCAAGGGGCTAGCGGACGCTCCACCCTGGGGAAGCAGTTCTTC.

The chain is built from TRBV7-2 and TRBJ2-7; TRBD2 matches at 9 bases. Trimming cost V 1 base and J 2 bases; bases outside gene matches: 3. The CDR3 covers 15 residues. Germline V lookup: CDR1 SGHTA, CDR2 FQGNSA. The CDR3 here is CASSLVAGDPYEQYF. CDR3 sequence (DNA): TGTGCCAGCAGCTTAGTAGCGGGAGACCCCTACGAGCAGTACTTC.

The rearrangement links TRBV5-1 to TRBJ2-7; 8 positions agree with TRBD1. Losses at the gene ends were 7 bases for V and 3 bases for J; bases not matched to a gene: 6. Germline-derived CDR1 and CDR2 are SGHRS and YFSETQ. This CDR3 contains 13 residues. The CDR3 loop is CASRAGTGYEQYF. The CDR3 bases are TGCGCCAGCCGCGCCGGGACAGGCTACGAGCAGTACTTC.

The rearrangement links TRBV19 to TRBJ2-2, with 7 bases lining up with TRBD2. The CDR3 spans 15 residues. The trim removed 4 bases at V and 3 bases at J, leaving 5 bases unmatched. CDR1 and CDR2 (germline): LNHDA, SQIVND (reference sequence). The CDR3 protein is CASSKWEGDTGELFF. DNA of the CDR3: TGTGCCAGTAGTAAGTGGGAGGGCGACACCGGGGAGCTGTTTTTT.

V is TRBV24-1 and J is TRBJ2-3; 11 nucleotides match TRBD1. CDR1 and CDR2 from the germline V gene are KGHDR and SFDVKD. With V trimmed by 3 bases and J by 5 bases, 6 bases remained unmatched. This CDR3 is 16 amino acids long. This chain's CDR3 is CATSDPTGTGGDTQYF. DNA for the CDR3: TGTGCCACCAGTGATCCTACCGGGACAGGGGGAGATACGCAGTATTTT.

The genes are TRBV27 and TRBJ1-1; D is undetermined. CDR3 length: 15 amino acids. The V end lost 5 bases, the J end lost 0 bases, and 13 bases lay between the germline ends. In germline, CDR1 is MNHEY, CDR2 SMNVEV (reference sequence). In DNA form, the CDR3 reads TGTGCCAGCAGTGATGCCCCGGGGATGAACACTGAAGCTTTCTTT. Its translation: CASSDAPGMNTEAFF.